This entry is about one T cell receptor (beta chain). The sample comes from a study of blood T cell repertoires in COVID-19. The overall study: PBMCs, B-cell-depleted T cells, or T cells provided the cDNA or gDNA that made up the material.

Study processing details: Scientists estimated how many nucleated cells there were by amplifying reference gene primers. The table came from immunoSEQ multiplex PCR; TCRdb's copy has only in-frame clones and leaves some out. Clone size and the V and J calls come from that table; the DNA yielded D and trimming. The sample lists about 300,000 clones; around 85% were seen once. This receptor was taken from a human donor with COVID-19, enrolled during active disease. The donor label of this sample is uncertain. Sequenced sample: peripheral blood.

The CDR3 DNA sequence: TGTGCCACCAGTGATACGCCGGGACAGGGATATCAGCCCCAGCATTTT. This codes for CATSDTPGQGYQPQHF. The chain uses TRBV24-1 and TRBJ1-5; TRBD1 agrees at 9 bases. After removal of 3 bases from V and 5 bases from J, the junction contained 7 bases not matched to a gene. The CDR3 length is 16 residues. Germline CDR1 and CDR2: KGHDR and SFDVKD.